These 11 T cell receptor beta chains were all obtained from the same sample, sequenced in a study of CD8 T cells in ankylosing spondylitis. Each CDR3 protein gets one entry after TCRdb re-called the 5' RACE reads with MiXCR. Here the sample spans a few hundred thousand distinct CDR3 sequences, less than 25% being singletons. Sequenced material: blood, either unsorted or a sorted T cell fraction (not recorded which). The receptors shown here come from a female donor with ankylosing spondylitis or in good health (not recorded which).

This clonotype appeared a few times. V is TRBV20-1 and J is TRBJ2-7; a possible D gene is TRBD2 (6 bases). This CDR3 contains 13 residues. Looked up from germline, CDR1 is DFQATT and CDR2 is SNEGSKA (reference sequence). Deletions cut 6 bases from V and 3 bases from J, with 15 bases between. CDR3 loop: CSAAGTGNYEQYF. The CDR3 nucleotides read TGCAGTGCAGCCGGGACTGGGAACTACGAGCAGTACTTC.

This clonotype was observed at least ten times. The rearrangement joins TRBV29-1 to TRBJ2-3; D perhaps matches TRBD2 (6 bases). This CDR3 spans 15 amino acids. V was clipped by 5 bases and J by 2 bases, with 17 bases between them. Germline V gives CDR1 SQVTM, CDR2 ANQGSEA. The CDR3 sequence: CSVRVGGSITDTQYF. The CDR3 DNA reads TGCAGCGTTCGTGTCGGGGGTTCGATCACAGATACGCAGTATTTT.

This clonotype occurred a few times. This sequence joins TRBV10-3 and TRBJ2-3; D unclear. Germline V gene sequence: CDR1 ENHRY, CDR2 SYGVKD. The CDR3 has 12 amino acids. V lost 11 bases and J 2 bases, leaving 11 bases between the germline ends. This CDR3 reads CAGPTSTDTQYF. The CDR3 region has the DNA TGTGCCGGCCCCACGTCCACAGATACGCAGTATTTT.

This clonotype has just a few counts. The V gene is TRBV20-1, the J gene TRBJ2-5; possibly TRBD2 for D (5 bases). The CDR3 sequence is 13 residues long. Trimming shortened V by 0 bases and J by 10 bases, and 15 bases separated the two germline ends. The germline CDR1 and CDR2 sequences are DFQATT and SNEGSKA (reference sequence). CDR3: CSAREIFFGVQYF. As DNA, the CDR3 is TGCAGTGCTAGAGAAATTTTTTTCGGGGTCCAGTACTTC.

The genes are TRBV6-1 and TRBJ1-4; TRBD1 might be the D (5 bases). Germline values: CDR1 MNHNS, CDR2 SASEGT. The germline V and J ends were trimmed by 6 bases and 7 bases, with 21 bases remaining between them. The CDR3 sequence is 16 residues long. The CDR3 spells CASSPRGIPGGEKLFF. In DNA, the CDR3 is TGTGCCAGCAGCCCACGGGGGATCCCAGGCGGTGAAAAACTGTTTTTT.

The CDR3 sequence is CASSRRQVANVLTF. The CDR3 bases are TGTGCCAGCAGCCGACGACAGGTAGCCAACGTCCTGACTTTC. This chain links TRBV7-2 with TRBJ2-6; tentatively, D is TRBD1 (6 bases). The CDR3 is made up of 14 amino acids. V was pared by 5 bases and J by 7 bases, with 12 bases between. Germline V gives CDR1 SGHTA, CDR2 FQGNSA. Full variable domain (remainder filled in from reference TRBV7-2 and TRBJ2-6): GAGVSQSPSNKVTEKGKDVELRCDPISGHTALYWYRQSLGQGLEFLIYFQGNSAPDKSGLPSDRFSAERTGGSVSTLTIQRTQQEDSAVYLCASSRRQVANVLTFGAGSRLTVL.

This clonotype was detected ten times or more. The chain carries TRBV12-3 or TRBV12-4 and TRBJ1-2; D possibly corresponds to TRBD1 (5 bases). The CDR3 loop spans 13 amino acids. Between the trimmed V and J ends, which lost 4 bases and 4 bases, there was a span of 10 bases. CDR3 bases: TGTGCCAGCAGTTCCCCAGGGACCTATGGCTACACCTTC. Translating gives CASSSPGTYGYTF.

This clonotype has just a few counts. The chain carries TRBV7-6 and TRBJ2-7, with 14 bases matching TRBD2. The CDR3 length is 17 residues. In germline, CDR1 is SGHVS, CDR2 FNYEAQ. J gave up 6 bases and V 0 bases, and 7 bases lay outside the gene matches. The CDR3 loop is CASSLAGGLAGAGEQYF. CDR3 in DNA: TGTGCCAGCAGCTTAGCGGGGGGACTAGCGGGAGCTGGCGAGCAGTACTTC.

This clonotype was picked up a small number of times. This chain connects TRBV7-6 to TRBJ1-2, with a possible D match to TRBD1 (6 bases). Germline V gene data show CDR1 as SGHVS and CDR2 as FNYEAQ. The CDR3 loop spans 12 amino acids. The V end was cut by 5 bases, the J end by 5 bases, with 9 bases between. CDR3 nucleotides: TGTGCCAGCAGCGTACAGGGTTATGGCTACACCTTC. It specifies CASSVQGYGYTF. The full variable domain, with the rest looked up from reference TRBV7-6 and TRBJ1-2, is GAGVSQSPRYKVTKRGQDVALRCDPISGHVSLYWYRQALGQGPEFLTYFNYEAQQDKSGLPNDRFSAERPEGSISTLTIQRTEQRDSAMYRCASSVQGYGYTFGSGTRLTVV.

This clonotype was seen only a few times. The CDR3 spells CSANPGQGAYEQYF. For the CDR3, the DNA is TGCAGTGCCAACCCGGGACAGGGGGCTTACGAGCAGTACTTC. The gene calls are TRBV20-1 and TRBJ2-7; 12 nucleotides agree with TRBD1. The V and J ends lost 6 bases and 4 bases, in that order; junction bases with no gene match: 7. The CDR3 length is 14 residues. Germline CDR1 DFQATT, CDR2 SNEGSKA (reference sequence).

Comment on this clonotype: Compared with germline, one end of the junction differs, possibly owing to a read error. The genes are TRBV20-1 and TRBJ2-3; D is possibly TRBD2 (5 bases). The CDR3 contains 12 residues. Per germline, CDR1 DFQATT and CDR2 SNEGSKA (reference sequence). As DNA, the CDR3 is TGCAGTACTAGTCCGGAGACAGATACGCAGTATTTT. It translates to CSTSPETDTQYF.